Below are 28 T cell receptor beta chains sequenced from a single sample in a study of Graves' ophthalmopathy and Graves' hyperthyroidism. RNA transcripts yielded amplified TCR beta CDR3 regions. After a first-round RT-PCR with HTBI primers, a second-round multiplex PCR was run. TCRdb independently ran MiXCR on the multiplex PCR reads; one entry per CDR3 protein. The sample holds hundreds of thousands of distinct CDR3 sequences, roughly 40% seen once. Source material: peripheral blood. Receptors originate from an adult man with Graves' ophthalmopathy.

As regards this clonotype: A single base separates this from a much larger clone, so it may be a read error. The rearrangement links TRBV9 to TRBJ1-4; TRBD1 agrees at 10 bases. Germline values: CDR1 SGDLS, CDR2 YYNGEE. This CDR3 has 15 amino acids. Written as DNA, the CDR3 is TGTGCCTGCAGCAATAGGGGACAGGGGCATGAAAAACTGTTTTTT. Its translation is CACSNRGQGHEKLFF.

This clonotype was seen at least ten times. CDR3 DNA: TGTGCCAGCAGCCACACGCCAGGGTTGTATTCACCCCTCCACTTT. Translated: CASSHTPGLYSPLHF. The rearrangement joins TRBV7-2 to TRBJ1-6; TRBD1 might be the D (5 bases). The ends were cut back, 5 bases at V and 8 bases at J, with 16 bases in the middle. The CDR3 sequence is 15 residues long. CDR1 and CDR2 from the germline V gene are SGHTA and FQGNSA.

This rearrangement joins TRBV7-9 to TRBJ2-1; D ambiguous. CDR3 size: 13 residues. Germline CDR1 is SEHNR and CDR2 is FQNEAQ (reference sequence). V shed 5 bases and J shed 7 bases, with 12 bases lying between them. CDR3 sequence: CASSTVGGNEQFF. In nucleotides, the CDR3 is TGTGCCAGCAGCACAGTCGGCGGAAATGAGCAGTTCTTC.

This chain connects TRBV7-9 to TRBJ1-1; D is ambiguous. Germline V gene sequence: CDR1 SEHNR, CDR2 FQNEAQ (reference sequence). With 0 bases removed from V and 1 base from J, the gap between germline ends came to 18 bases. This CDR3 contains 18 residues. The CDR3: CASSLASGLRGRNTEAFF. CDR3 DNA: TGTGCCAGCAGCTTAGCGTCTGGATTAAGAGGGCGGAACACTGAAGCTTTCTTT.

The J gene is TRBJ2-5, the V gene TRBV29-1; 7 bases map to TRBD1. The end of the DNA aligns better with TRBJ2-7, so the J call may be wrong. The CDR3 contains 12 residues. The V gene's germline CDR1 is SQVTM and CDR2 ANQGSEA. CDR3 sequence: CSPGTASYEQYF. The CDR3 region has the DNA TGCAGCCCTGGGACAGCGTCCTACGAGCAGTACTTC.

The chain links TRBV7-9 to TRBJ2-5; D remains unclear. Trimming pared 5 bases from V and 1 base from J, leaving 11 bases between. This CDR3 has 14 amino acids. Germline V CDR1 and CDR2: SEHNR, FQNEAQ (reference sequence). DNA of the CDR3: TGTGCCAGCAGCCCACAACCATTCCAAGAGACCCAGTACTTC. Its translation is CASSPQPFQETQYF.

This clonotype was recorded many times. This chain uses TRBV10-3 with TRBJ2-5; 8 bases are shared with TRBD2. The V gene's germline CDR1 is ENHRY and CDR2 SYGVKD. With V trimmed by 2 bases and J by 1 base, 3 bases remained unmatched. The length of the CDR3 is 15 residues. The CDR3 spells CAISERLAGQETQYF. CDR3 DNA sequence: TGTGCCATCAGTGAGAGGCTAGCGGGCCAAGAGACCCAGTACTTC.

The chain combines TRBV19 with TRBJ1-3; no clear D gene. V dropped 7 bases and J dropped 0 bases, with 13 bases sitting between them. There are 15 residues in the CDR3. Germline V gives CDR1 LNHDA, CDR2 SQIVND (reference sequence). CDR3 sequence: CASTPQSVSGNTIYF. The CDR3 coding sequence is TGTGCCAGTACCCCTCAGTCTGTCTCTGGAAACACCATATATTTT.

At least ten counts were recorded for this clonotype. CDR3 DNA: TGTGCCACCAGCATCACTCGGGGGGGCGTTCAGGGTGAAAAACTGTTTTTT. This sequence encodes CATSITRGGVQGEKLFF. The V and J genes are TRBV15 and TRBJ1-4, with D perhaps matching TRBD1 (6 bases). Germline V gene data show CDR1 as LNHNV and CDR2 as YYDKDF (reference sequence). Trimming took 4 bases from V and 7 from J, leaving 22 bases between them. This CDR3 has 17 residues.

The table lists this clonotype with a few counts. The DNA of the CDR3 is TGTGCCTGGAGTGAGGTGAGCTTCGGTCAGCCCCAGCATTTT. Protein: CAWSEVSFGQPQHF. The J gene is TRBJ1-5, the V gene TRBV2; D is ambiguous. Germline V gives CDR1 SNHLY, CDR2 FYNNEI. The CDR3 totals 14 residues. Trimming took 11 bases from V and 6 from J, leaving 20 bases between them.

V usage is TRBV2 and J usage is TRBJ1-6; D not resolved. The germline CDR1 and CDR2 sequences are SNHLY and FYNNEI. V shed 11 bases and J shed 11 bases, with 19 bases lying between them. The CDR3 is 13 residues long. The CDR3 bases are TGTGCCTGGAATGACCTAAGAGGCGCACCCCTCCACTTT. Amino acid sequence: CAWNDLRGAPLHF. The full variable domain, rest sourced from reference TRBV2 and TRBJ1-6, is EPEVTQTPSHQVTQMGQEVILRCVPISNHLYFYWYRQILGQKVEFLVSFYNNEISEKSEIFDDQFSVERPDGSNFTLKIRSTKLEDSAMYFCAWNDLRGAPLHFGNGTRLTVT.

In this sample, this clonotype turned up many times. V and J are TRBV29-1 and TRBJ2-5; D gene uncertain. Germline V gene lookup returns CDR1 SQVTM and CDR2 ANQGSEA. The V and J ends lost 2 bases and 4 bases respectively, with 11 bases between them. This CDR3 has 13 residues. CDR3 residues: CSVEPFDGETQYF. DNA for the CDR3: TGCAGCGTTGAACCCTTTGACGGAGAGACCCAGTACTTC.

This clonotype was detected ten times or more. The chain combines TRBV5-1 with TRBJ1-2, with D tentatively TRBD1 (5 bases). Germline V gene lookup returns CDR1 SGHRS and CDR2 YFSETQ. The length of the CDR3 is 13 residues. V dropped 4 bases and J dropped 5 bases, with 12 bases sitting between them. The CDR3 is CASSPDTAYGYTF. The CDR3 bases are TGCGCCAGCAGCCCGGACACGGCATATGGCTACACCTTC.

Turning to this clonotype: Compared with germline, one end of the junction differs, possibly owing to a read error. This chain joins TRBV10-3 and TRBJ1-1; no definite D call. CDR1 ENHRY and CDR2 SYGVKD come from the germline V gene. This CDR3 is 17 amino acids long. Written as DNA, the CDR3 is TGTGCCAGCAGCCCCCTCGCCTTAGAGGGATCAGGCACTGATGCTTTCTTT. It codes for CASSPLALEGSGTDAFF.

The chain has TRBV24-1 and TRBJ1-5; TRBD1 matches 10 bases. The CDR3 is made up of 16 amino acids. Germline trimming cut 6 bases from V and 3 bases from J; bases unmatched to any gene: 7. Germline V lookup: CDR1 KGHDR, CDR2 SFDVKD. CDR3 in DNA: TGTGCCACCAGTTCCGGGACAGGGGAAACCAATCAGCCCCAGCATTTT. Amino acids: CATSSGTGETNQPQHF.

At least ten counts were recorded for this clonotype. The rearrangement links TRBV7-9 to TRBJ2-5; 9 positions match TRBD1. Germline CDR1 SEHNR, CDR2 FQNEAQ (reference sequence). V shed 5 bases, J shed 5 bases, and the junction held 12 bases outside the gene matches. This CDR3 has 16 amino acids. This CDR3 reads CASSISPGQGRETQYF. In DNA form, the CDR3 reads TGTGCCAGCAGCATATCTCCGGGACAGGGTCGGGAGACCCAGTACTTC. Looking up the rest from reference TRBV7-9 and TRBJ2-5 gives the full variable domain: DTGVSQNPRHKITKRGQNVTFRCDPISEHNRLYWYRQTLGQGPEFLTYFQNEAQLEKSRLLSDRFSAERPKGSFSTLEIQRTEQGDSAMYLCASSISPGQGRETQYFGPGTRLLVL.

The chain recombines TRBV10-3 with TRBJ2-7, with 7 bases lining up with TRBD1. Unmatched junction bases numbered 3, after V lost 4 bases and J lost 9 bases. The germline V gene has CDR1 ENHRY and CDR2 SYGVKD. CDR3 length: 11 amino acids. CDR3 sequence: CAISVGDRQYF. Written as DNA, the CDR3 is TGTGCCATCAGTGTTGGGGACAGGCAGTACTTC.

In this sample, this clonotype turned up a few times. The chain joins TRBV7-3 to TRBJ1-1; 7 nucleotides align to TRBD1. Trimming cost V 4 bases and J 3 bases; bases outside gene matches: 23. Germline CDR1 SGHTA, CDR2 FQGTGA. This CDR3 region has 20 residues. CDR3 loop: CASSSRPDRRGIRRDTEAFF. Here the CDR3 DNA reads TGTGCCAGCAGCTCGCGCCCGGACAGGCGGGGGATAAGACGGGACACTGAAGCTTTCTTT.

With respect to this clonotype: A read error may explain this, as a much larger clone is one base away. The rearrangement joins TRBV7-9 to TRBJ1-5; 9 nucleotides line up with TRBD1. Germline-derived CDR1 and CDR2 are SEHNR and FQNEAQ (reference sequence). The CDR3 runs 16 residues. Germline trimming cut 0 bases from V and 6 bases from J; bases unmatched to any gene: 6. Here the CDR3 reads CASSLAGTGCPQPQHF. The CDR3 DNA is TGTGCCAGCAGCTTAGCCGGGACAGGGTGTCCTCAGCCCCAGCATTTT. Filled out from reference TRBV7-9 and TRBJ1-5, the complete variable domain reads DTGVSQNPRHKITKRGQNVTFRCDPISEHNRLYWYRQTLGQGPEFLTYFQNEAQLEKSRLLSDRFSAERPKGSFSTLEIQRTEQGDSAMYLCASSLAGTGCPQPQHFGDGTRLSIL.

A note on this clonotype: Just one base apart from a much larger clone, this may be a read error. The chain links TRBV19 to TRBJ2-7, with no clear D. This CDR3 contains 11 residues. Germline CDR1 is LNHDA and CDR2 is SQIVND (reference sequence). DNA for the CDR3: TGTGTCAGTAGTGACCAGTACGAGCAGTACTTC. It yields the protein CVSSDQYEQYF.

As for this clonotype: This may stem from a read error, because a much larger clone lies one nucleotide away. V and J are TRBV15 and TRBJ1-2; possible D gene TRBD1, 6 bases. Germline CDR1 LNHNV, CDR2 YYDKDF (reference sequence). V dropped 5 bases and J dropped 2 bases, with 15 bases sitting between them. This CDR3 spans 15 amino acids. The CDR3 loop is CATSLQGELNYGYTF. DNA for the CDR3: TGTGCCACCAGCCTACAGGGAGAACTAAACTATGGCTACACCTTC.

With regard to this clonotype: An end of the junction differs from the germline gene, which may be a read error. The chain recombines TRBV24-1 with TRBJ1-5; D remains unclear. Germline assignment: CDR1 KGHDR and CDR2 SFDVKD. This CDR3 comprises 16 residues. The CDR3 DNA follows: TGTGCCAGCAGTTACGGTCGGGGTCGACGGGGTCAGCCCCAGCATTTT. Translated: CASSYGRGRRGQPQHF.

A note on this clonotype: One end of the junction is discordant with germline, which a read error may explain. This chain links TRBV2 with TRBJ2-7; D might be TRBD2 (5 bases). CDR1 is SNHLY and CDR2 is FYNNEI in the germline V gene. The CDR3 length is 13 residues. The CDR3 is CASSDGLSYEQCF. CDR3 DNA: TGTGCCAGCAGTGACGGACTCTCCTACGAGCAGTGCTTC.

This clonotype was seen ten or more times. V and J are TRBV12-3 or TRBV12-4 and TRBJ1-1; D not certain. Trimming removed 7 bases at V and 4 bases at J, with 13 bases between. The CDR3 runs 13 residues. As DNA, the CDR3 is TGTGCCAGCACTCGCGGGTTTGGCACTGAAGCTTTCTTT. Translating it yields CASTRGFGTEAFF.

About this clonotype itself: This may arise from a read error, as a much more abundant clone is one base away. The chain has TRBV2 and TRBJ1-2, with 7 bases matching TRBD1. This CDR3 spans 14 amino acids. Germline V gene data show CDR1 as SNHLY and CDR2 as FYNNEI. With V trimmed by 10 bases and J by 4 bases, 12 bases remained unmatched. The CDR3 reads CATKYRGESYGYTF. The CDR3 DNA is TGTGCCACCAAATACAGGGGAGAGAGCTATGGCTACACCTTC.

The chain uses TRBV7-2 and TRBJ1-5; D is unclear. V was cut by 0 bases and J by 6 bases, with 6 bases left in between. Germline lookup yields CDR1 SGHTA and CDR2 FQGNSA. The CDR3 length is 13 residues. CDR3 protein: CASSLAPVQPQHF. The DNA of the CDR3 is TGTGCCAGCAGCTTAGCTCCGGTTCAGCCCCAGCATTTT.

This clonotype was seen a few times. The chain has TRBV15 and TRBJ2-5; TRBD2 matches 8 bases. The CDR3 spans 14 residues. The germline gives CDR1 LNHNV, CDR2 YYDKDF (reference sequence). With 3 bases clipped from V and 5 bases from J, the junction kept 5 bases outside the gene matches. The CDR3 is CATSSDGGRETQYF. CDR3 coding DNA: TGTGCCACCAGCAGTGACGGCGGGAGGGAGACCCAGTACTTC.

Comment on this clonotype: Given the absence of the conserved phenylalanine or tryptophan at the CDR3 end, a read error is likely. The limits of the CDR3 on the DNA are not certain, so only TCRdb's listed CDR3 is given. The rearrangement uses TRBV7-2 and TRBJ2-7. The length of the CDR3 is 8 amino acids, counting both ends. Germline values: CDR1 SGHTA, CDR2 FQGNSA. CDR3 sequence: CASSFSAG.